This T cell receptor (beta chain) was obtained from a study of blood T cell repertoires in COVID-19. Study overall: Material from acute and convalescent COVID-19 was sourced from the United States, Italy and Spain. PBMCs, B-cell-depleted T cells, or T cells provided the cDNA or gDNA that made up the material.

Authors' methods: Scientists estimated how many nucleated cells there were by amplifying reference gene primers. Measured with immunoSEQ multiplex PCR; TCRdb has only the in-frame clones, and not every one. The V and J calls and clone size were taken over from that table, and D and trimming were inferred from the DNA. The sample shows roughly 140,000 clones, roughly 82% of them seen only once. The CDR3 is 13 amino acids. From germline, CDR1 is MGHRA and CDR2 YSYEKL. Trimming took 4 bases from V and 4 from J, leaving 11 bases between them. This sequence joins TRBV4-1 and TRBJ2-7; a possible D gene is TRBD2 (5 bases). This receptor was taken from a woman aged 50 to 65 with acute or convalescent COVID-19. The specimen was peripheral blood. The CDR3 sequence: CASSPGSVYEQYF. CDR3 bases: TGCGCCAGCAGCCCTGGTAGCGTGTACGAGCAGTACTTC.